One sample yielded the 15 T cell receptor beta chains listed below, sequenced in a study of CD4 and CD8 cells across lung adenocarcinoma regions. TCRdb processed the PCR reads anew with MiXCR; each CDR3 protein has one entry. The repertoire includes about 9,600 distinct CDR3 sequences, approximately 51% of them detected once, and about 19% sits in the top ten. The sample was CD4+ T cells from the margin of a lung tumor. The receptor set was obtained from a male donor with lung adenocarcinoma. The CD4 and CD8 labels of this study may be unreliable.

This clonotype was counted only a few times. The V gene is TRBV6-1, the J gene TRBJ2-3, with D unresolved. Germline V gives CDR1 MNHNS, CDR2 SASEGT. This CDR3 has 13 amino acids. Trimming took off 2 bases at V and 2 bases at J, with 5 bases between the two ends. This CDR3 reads CASSEQNTDTQYF. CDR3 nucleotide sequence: TGTGCCAGCAGTGAACAGAACACAGATACGCAGTATTTT.

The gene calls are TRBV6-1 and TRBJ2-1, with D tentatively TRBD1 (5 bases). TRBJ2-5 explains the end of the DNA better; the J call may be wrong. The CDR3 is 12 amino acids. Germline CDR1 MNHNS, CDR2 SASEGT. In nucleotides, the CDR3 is TGTGTCTCTGGGCCAGGGCAAGAGACCCAGTACTTC. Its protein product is CVSGPGQETQYF.

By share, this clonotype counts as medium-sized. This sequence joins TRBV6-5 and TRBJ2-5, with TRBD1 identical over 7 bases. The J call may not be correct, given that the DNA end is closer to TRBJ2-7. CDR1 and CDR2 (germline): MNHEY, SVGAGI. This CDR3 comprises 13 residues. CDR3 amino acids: CASRKTGLPEQYF. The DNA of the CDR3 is TGTGCCAGCAGAAAGACAGGGTTGCCCGAGCAGTACTTC.

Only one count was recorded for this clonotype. CDR3 region: CASSQQGNQPQHF. The CDR3 DNA reads TGTGCCAGCAGCCAACAGGGCAATCAGCCCCAGCATTTT. This chain uses TRBV3-1 with TRBJ1-5; D not resolved. V shed 2 bases and J shed 2 bases, with 4 bases lying between them. CDR3 size: 13 residues. CDR1 LGHDT and CDR2 YNNKEL come from the germline V gene (reference sequence).

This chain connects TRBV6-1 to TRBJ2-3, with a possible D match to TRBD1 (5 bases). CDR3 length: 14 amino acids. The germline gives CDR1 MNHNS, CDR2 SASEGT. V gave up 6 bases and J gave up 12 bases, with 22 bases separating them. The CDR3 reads CASRGRRGKDIQYF. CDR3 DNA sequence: TGTGCCAGCAGGGGGCGGAGAGGCAAAGATATTCAGTATTTT.

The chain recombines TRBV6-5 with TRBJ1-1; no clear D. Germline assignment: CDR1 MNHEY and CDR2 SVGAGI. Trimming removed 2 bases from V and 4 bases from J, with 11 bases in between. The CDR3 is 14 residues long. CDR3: CASSYTSIGTEAFF. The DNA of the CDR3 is TGTGCCAGCAGTTACACCTCCATCGGCACTGAAGCTTTCTTT.

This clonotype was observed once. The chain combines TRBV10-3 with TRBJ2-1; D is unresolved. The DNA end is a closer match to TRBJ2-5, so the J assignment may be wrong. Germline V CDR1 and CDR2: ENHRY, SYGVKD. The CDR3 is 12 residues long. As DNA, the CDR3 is TGTGCCACCCCCCCCAGGCAGGAGACCCAGTACTTC. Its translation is CATPPRQETQYF.

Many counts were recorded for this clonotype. The chain's CDR3 is CASVIQGDSSYEQYF. The CDR3 nucleotides read TGTGCCAGCGTGATCCAAGGCGACAGCTCCTACGAGCAGTACTTC. The chain combines TRBV6-2 or TRBV6-3 with TRBJ2-7; D is perhaps TRBD1 (5 bases). V was pared by 8 bases and J by 0 bases, with 17 bases between. The germline gives CDR1 MNHEY, CDR2 SVGEGT. The CDR3 runs to 15 residues.

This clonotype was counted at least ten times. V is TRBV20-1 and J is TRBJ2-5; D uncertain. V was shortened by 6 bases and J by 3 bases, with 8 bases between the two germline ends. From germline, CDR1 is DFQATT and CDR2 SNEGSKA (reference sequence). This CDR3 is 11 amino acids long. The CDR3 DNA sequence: TGCAGTGCCCAGGTTGAAGAGACCCAGTACTTC. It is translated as CSAQVEETQYF.

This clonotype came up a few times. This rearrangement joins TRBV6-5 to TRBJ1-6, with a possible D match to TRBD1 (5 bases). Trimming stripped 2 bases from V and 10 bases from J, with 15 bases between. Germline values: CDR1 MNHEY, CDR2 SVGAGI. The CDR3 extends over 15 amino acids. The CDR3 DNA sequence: TGTGCCAGCAGTTACCCGACAGCGACGAGGTCACCCCTCCACTTT. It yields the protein CASSYPTATRSPLHF.

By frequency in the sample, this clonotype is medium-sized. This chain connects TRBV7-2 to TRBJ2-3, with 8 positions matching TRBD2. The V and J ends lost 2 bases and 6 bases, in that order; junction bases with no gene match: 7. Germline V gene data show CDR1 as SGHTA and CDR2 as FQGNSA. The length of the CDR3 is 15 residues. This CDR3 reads CASSLTGGPLDTQYF. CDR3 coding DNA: TGTGCCAGCAGCTTAACGGGGGGGCCTCTTGATACGCAGTATTTT.

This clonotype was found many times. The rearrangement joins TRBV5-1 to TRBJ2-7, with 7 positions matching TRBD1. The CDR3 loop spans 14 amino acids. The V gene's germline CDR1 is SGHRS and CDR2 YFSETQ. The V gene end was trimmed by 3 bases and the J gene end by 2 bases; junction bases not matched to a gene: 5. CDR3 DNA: TGCGCCAGCAGCTCGCTTAGGGGGCCCTACGAGCAGTACTTC. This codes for CASSSLRGPYEQYF.

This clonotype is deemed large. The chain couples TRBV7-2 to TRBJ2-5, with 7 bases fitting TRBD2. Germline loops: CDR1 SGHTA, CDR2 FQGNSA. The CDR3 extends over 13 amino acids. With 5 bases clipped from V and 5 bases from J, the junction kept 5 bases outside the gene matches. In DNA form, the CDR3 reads TGTGCCAGCAGCCGAGGACTAGACGAGACCCAGTACTTC. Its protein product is CASSRGLDETQYF.

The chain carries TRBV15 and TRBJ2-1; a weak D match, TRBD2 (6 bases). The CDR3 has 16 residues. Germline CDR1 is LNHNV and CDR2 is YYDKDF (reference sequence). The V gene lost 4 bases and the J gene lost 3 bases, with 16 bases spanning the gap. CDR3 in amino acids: CATSIETGLFYNEQFF. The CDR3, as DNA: TGTGCCACCAGCATCGAAACGGGACTTTTCTACAATGAGCAGTTCTTC.

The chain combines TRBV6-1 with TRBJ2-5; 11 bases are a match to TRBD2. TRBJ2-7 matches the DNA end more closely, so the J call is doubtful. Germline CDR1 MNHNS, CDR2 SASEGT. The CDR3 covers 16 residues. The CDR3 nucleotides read TGTGCCAGCAGGCCCACCGGACTAGCGGGCAACTACGAGCAGTACTTC. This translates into CASRPTGLAGNYEQYF.